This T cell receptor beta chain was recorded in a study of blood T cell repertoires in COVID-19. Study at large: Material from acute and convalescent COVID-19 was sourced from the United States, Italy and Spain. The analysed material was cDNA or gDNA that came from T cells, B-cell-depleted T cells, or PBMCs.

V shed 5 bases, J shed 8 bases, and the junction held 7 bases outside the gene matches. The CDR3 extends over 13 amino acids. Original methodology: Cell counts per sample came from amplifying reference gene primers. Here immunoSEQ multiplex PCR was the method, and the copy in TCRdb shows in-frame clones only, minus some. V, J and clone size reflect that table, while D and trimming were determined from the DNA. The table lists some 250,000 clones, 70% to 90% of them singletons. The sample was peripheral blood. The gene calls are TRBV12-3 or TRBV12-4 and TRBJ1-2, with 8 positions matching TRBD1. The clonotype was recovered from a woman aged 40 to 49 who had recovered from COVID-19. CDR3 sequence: CASSARTGRGYTF. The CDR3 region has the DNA TGTGCCAGCAGTGCCAGGACAGGGCGCGGCTACACCTTC.